These 8 T cell receptor beta chains came from one sample sequenced in a study of cytomegalovirus exposure and HLA in healthy donors. In the PCR, 60 Vbeta and 13 Jbeta primers were used. Some clones are missing from TCRdb's copy, which holds only in-frame ones; the method was immunoSEQ multiplex PCR. Of approximately 77,000 clones detected, more than 60% appear once; the ten largest clones hold about 12%. What was sequenced was PBMCs. These TCRs come from a male donor in good health and CMV-seropositive.

The chain combines TRBV18 with TRBJ2-7; 7 bases fit TRBD2. The CDR3 is 13 residues long. J gave up 9 bases and V 3 bases, and 8 bases lay outside the gene matches. Per germline, CDR1 KGHSH and CDR2 LQKENI. CDR3 in amino acids: CASSPTSVPVQYF. Written as DNA, the CDR3 is TGTGCCAGCTCACCTACTAGCGTCCCTGTGCAGTACTTC. Filled out from reference TRBV18 and TRBJ2-7, the complete variable domain reads NAGVMQNPRHLVRRRGQEARLRCSPMKGHSHVYWYRQLPEEGLKFMVYLQKENIIDESGMPKERFSAEFPKEGPSILRIQQVVRGDSAAYFCASSPTSVPVQYFGPGTRLTVT.

The V gene is TRBV7-8, the J gene TRBJ2-5, with TRBD2 matching over 10 bases. The CDR3 totals 17 residues. Germline V gene lookup returns CDR1 SGHVS and CDR2 FQNEAQ. The junction had 11 bases not matched to a gene; V was cut back by 2 bases and J by 5 bases. The CDR3 nucleotides read TGTGCCAGCAGCTTATTTGGAGCGGGGGGGCCCCGGGAGACCCAGTACTTC. Translation: CASSLFGAGGPRETQYF.

This clone occurred a few times. The genes are TRBV7-7 and TRBJ2-3, with a weak D call TRBD2 (7 bases). Germline loops: CDR1 SSHAT, CDR2 FNYEAQ (reference sequence). The CDR3 has 16 residues. Trimming cost V 2 bases and J 2 bases, with 14 bases left between them. The CDR3 here is CASSLRLGGPTDTQYF. CDR3 sequence (DNA): TGTGCCAGCAGCTTAAGGTTGGGGGGGCCCACAGATACGCAGTATTTT.

The chain recombines TRBV2 with TRBJ1-2, with 8 bases matching TRBD1. The germline gives CDR1 SNHLY, CDR2 FYNNEI. V shed 8 bases, J shed 8 bases, and the junction held 16 bases outside the gene matches. The CDR3 loop spans 15 amino acids. For the CDR3, the DNA is TGTGCCAGCGTAACCCGGGACAGGAGGATTCGGGGCTACACCTTC. Amino acid sequence: CASVTRDRRIRGYTF.

V gene TRBV6-6 combines with J gene TRBJ1-1; TRBD1 is a possible D gene (5 bases). CDR3 length: 15 residues. Per the germline V gene, CDR1 is MNHNY and CDR2 is SVGAGI (reference sequence). Between the trimmed V and J ends, which lost 8 bases and 4 bases, there was a span of 20 bases. CDR3 in amino acids: CASRPAGGTFTEAFF. The CDR3, as DNA: TGTGCCAGCCGTCCTGCGGGGGGAACCTTCACTGAAGCTTTCTTT.

The chain recombines TRBV2 with TRBJ1-1, with 7 bases aligning to TRBD1. The ends lost 6 bases at V and 3 bases at J; junction bases unmatched: 4. Germline V gene data show CDR1 as SNHLY and CDR2 as FYNNEI. This CDR3 has 13 amino acids. In DNA, the CDR3 is TGTGCCAGCAGGAAGACAGGGTACACTGAAGCTTTCTTT. It translates to CASRKTGYTEAFF.

The chain carries TRBV11-1 and TRBJ2-2; 8 bases are shared with TRBD1. The CDR3 sequence is 15 residues long. Germline-derived CDR1 and CDR2 are SGHAT and FQDESV (reference sequence). The ends lost 5 bases at V and 5 bases at J; junction bases unmatched: 7. The CDR3 is CASSRRTGRTGELFF. The CDR3 region has the DNA TGTGCCAGCAGCCGGCGGACAGGGAGGACCGGGGAGCTGTTTTTT.

This clone was counted only a few times. The chain recombines TRBV6-5 with TRBJ2-3; 7 bases align to TRBD2. Germline CDR1 reads MNHEY; CDR2 reads SVGAGI. V lost 7 bases and J lost 3; bases outside the gene matches: 7. There are 14 residues in the CDR3. The CDR3 DNA follows: TGTGCCAGCACCGACGGGGGGAGAACAGATACGCAGTATTTT. Amino acid sequence: CASTDGGRTDTQYF.